One sample yielded the 31 T cell receptor beta chains listed below, sequenced in a study of shared clonotypes between healthy human individuals (TCRdb year 2020). CD8 naive samples were obtained by positive selection for CCR7 among CD45RO-negative cells, yielding a CD45RA+CCR7+ population from which TemRA cells were excluded. The receptor library was made with the immunoSEQ multiplex PCR assay. TCRdb mirrors the immuneACCESS table, restricted to in-frame sequences. Some clones are absent from its copies; in checked studies, under half trace to an unresolved V gene, and the reason for the others is unknown. This sample gives about 2 million clones in total; around 96% of them show up just once. The ten largest clones represent roughly 1.1% of the sample. The source material was naive CD8+ T cells sorted from blood. This specimen's cell subset or site label, per the study, means: CD45RA+CCR7+. Receptors were obtained from a young man in good health.

The V gene is TRBV5-1, the J gene TRBJ2-3; D gene ambiguous. Trimming shortened V by 7 bases and J by 2 bases, and 11 bases separated the two germline ends. CDR1 is SGHRS, CDR2 YFSETQ, per germline. The CDR3 totals 13 residues. CDR3 sequence reads: CASPTGFTDTQYF. DNA for the CDR3: TGCGCCAGCCCCACGGGCTTCACAGATACGCAGTATTTT.

The rearrangement links TRBV27 to TRBJ1-1; D gene uncertain. Germline V CDR1 and CDR2: MNHEY, SMNVEV (reference sequence). V was shortened by 5 bases and J by 3 bases, with 10 bases between the two germline ends. This CDR3 region has 13 residues. CDR3 coding DNA: TGTGCCAGCAGTCCTCATGGGCACACTGAAGCTTTCTTT. Protein: CASSPHGHTEAFF.

The J gene is TRBJ2-7, the V gene TRBV29-1; 9 nucleotides align to TRBD1. The CDR3 contains 15 residues. The germline gives CDR1 SQVTM, CDR2 ANQGSEA. The CDR3 reads CGFLSRDRDSYEQYF. CDR3 nucleotides: TGCGGCTTCTTGAGCCGGGACAGGGACTCCTACGAGCAGTACTTC.

The chain is built from TRBV7-9 and TRBJ1-1; D remains unclear. The CDR3 totals 12 residues. The V and J ends lost 5 bases and 3 bases respectively, with 7 bases between them. Germline values: CDR1 SEHNR, CDR2 FQNEAQ (reference sequence). The CDR3 region has the DNA TGTGCCAGCAGCCCAACCTACACTGAAGCTTTCTTT. Protein: CASSPTYTEAFF.

The genes are TRBV5-6 and TRBJ1-1, with TRBD1 as a possible D gene (6 bases). Trimming removed 4 bases from V and 12 bases from J, with 16 bases in between. The CDR3 contains 12 residues. Germline V gene data show CDR1 as SGHDT and CDR2 as YYEEEE. This CDR3 is CASSPGGVQTFF. The CDR3 bases are TGTGCCAGCAGCCCTGGGGGCGTTCAGACTTTCTTT. Variable domain in full (rest from reference TRBV5-6 and TRBJ1-1): DAGVTQSPTHLIKTRGQQVTLRCSPKSGHDTVSWYQQALGQGPQFIFQYYEEEERQRGNFPDRFSGHQFPNYSSELNVNALLLGDSALYLCASSPGGVQTFFGQGTRLTVV.

The chain uses TRBV29-1 and TRBJ2-3; a possible D gene is TRBD1 (6 bases). This CDR3 has 18 amino acids. Trimming removed 1 base from V and 1 base from J, with 21 bases in between. CDR1 and CDR2 (germline): SQVTM, ANQGSEA. The DNA of the CDR3 is TGCAGCGTTGAAGGGCTTGGGACACCCTTTATGCGCACAGATACGCAGTATTTT. It specifies CSVEGLGTPFMRTDTQYF.

V is TRBV5-6 and J is TRBJ1-1; D is ambiguous. Looked up from germline, CDR1 is SGHDT and CDR2 is YYEEEE. CDR3 length: 12 residues. Trimming took 4 bases from V and 4 from J, leaving 8 bases between them. DNA of the CDR3: TGTGCCAGCAGCATTGTAAGCACTGAAGCTTTCTTT. Amino acids: CASSIVSTEAFF.

The chain recombines TRBV7-9 with TRBJ2-5; TRBD2 matches 8 bases. The CDR3 covers 16 residues. V was clipped by 0 bases and J by 4 bases; unmatched bases: 7. Germline loops: CDR1 SEHNR, CDR2 FQNEAQ (reference sequence). CDR3 DNA sequence: TGTGCCAGCAGCTTAGCGTTAGCGGGGTGGGCAGAGACCCAGTACTTC. Protein: CASSLALAGWAETQYF.

Comment on this clone: Other DNA sequences in the same sample also yield this CDR3. The chain is built from TRBV9 and TRBJ1-2; 7 bases agree with TRBD1. CDR1 is SGDLS, CDR2 YYNGEE, per germline. CDR3 length: 15 residues. Losses at the gene ends were 0 bases for V and 4 bases for J; bases not matched to a gene: 6. The CDR3 is CASSVAGGGVYGYTF. CDR3 nucleotides: TGTGCCAGCAGCGTAGCAGGAGGGGGCGTCTATGGCTACACCTTC.

CDR3: CASSQSGTDNYEQYF. The DNA for the CDR3 is TGTGCCAGCAGTCAATCCGGGACAGACAACTACGAGCAGTACTTC. This sequence joins TRBV7-2 and TRBJ2-7; 7 bases map to TRBD1. J gave up 3 bases and V 6 bases, and 11 bases lay outside the gene matches. Germline V gives CDR1 SGHTA, CDR2 FQGNSA. The CDR3 is 15 amino acids.

The genes are TRBV2 and TRBJ2-1, with D possibly matching TRBD1 (5 bases). Germline V gene data show CDR1 as SNHLY and CDR2 as FYNNEI. The CDR3 consists of 13 residues. Between the trimmed V and J ends, which lost 8 bases and 7 bases, there was a span of 15 bases. CDR3 coding DNA: TGTGCCAGCTCTCACCCCCCAGGGAATGAGCAGTTCTTC. This codes for CASSHPPGNEQFF.

The chain has TRBV6-9 and TRBJ2-2; 10 bases match TRBD1. This CDR3 has 15 residues. The ends lost 6 bases at V and 5 bases at J; junction bases unmatched: 6. Germline values: CDR1 MNHGY, CDR2 SVAAGI. The CDR3 sequence: CASSSGQGETGELFF. The CDR3 bases are TGTGCCAGCAGCTCCGGACAGGGGGAGACCGGGGAGCTGTTTTTT.

The CDR3 DNA reads as TGTGCCAGCAGTTTATCAACAGGGTACAACAATGAGCAGTTCTTC. This translates into CASSLSTGYNNEQFF. This sequence joins TRBV27 and TRBJ2-1, with D possibly matching TRBD1 (6 bases). Germline V gene lookup returns CDR1 MNHEY and CDR2 SMNVEV (reference sequence). CDR3 length: 15 residues. V was cut by 0 bases and J by 5 bases, with 11 bases left in between.

The chain links TRBV5-6 to TRBJ2-5; D is unclear. Germline CDR1 is SGHDT and CDR2 is YYEEEE. Trimming cost V 0 bases and J 2 bases, with 5 bases left between them. CDR3 length equals 13 residues. DNA of the CDR3: TGTGCCAGCAGCTTGGACCCACAAGAGACCCAGTACTTC. Its translation is CASSLDPQETQYF. Using reference TRBV5-6 and TRBJ2-5 for the parts outside the CDR3, the full variable domain is DAGVTQSPTHLIKTRGQQVTLRCSPKSGHDTVSWYQQALGQGPQFIFQYYEEEERQRGNFPDRFSGHQFPNYSSELNVNALLLGDSALYLCASSLDPQETQYFGPGTRLLVL.

The chain links TRBV5-6 to TRBJ1-2; the D is unclear. V was shortened by 3 bases and J by 3 bases, with 12 bases between the two germline ends. CDR1 and CDR2 (germline): SGHDT, YYEEEE. The CDR3 covers 14 residues. In nucleotides, the CDR3 is TGTGCCAGCAGCTCCGATCTGAGGGACTATGGCTACACCTTC. Translation gives CASSSDLRDYGYTF.

Written as DNA, the CDR3 is TGTGCCAGCAGCCCAGAAGGGACTACCAATCAGCCCCAGCATTTT. Translated: CASSPEGTTNQPQHF. The chain couples TRBV7-9 to TRBJ1-5; D is possibly TRBD1 (5 bases). Looked up from germline, CDR1 is SEHNR and CDR2 is FQNEAQ (reference sequence). The CDR3 covers 15 residues. Trimming removed 5 bases at V and 3 bases at J, with 14 bases between.

The chain uses TRBV19 and TRBJ2-2; D unresolved. With 3 bases removed from V and 7 bases from J, the gap between germline ends came to 12 bases. There are 14 residues in the CDR3. The germline CDR1 and CDR2 sequences are LNHDA and SQIVND (reference sequence). As DNA, the CDR3 is TGTGCCAGTAGTATCTGGGGTCCGGGCGGGGAGCTGTTTTTT. This codes for CASSIWGPGGELFF.

This clone occurred a few times. The J gene is TRBJ2-7, the V gene TRBV6-5; 8 bases agree with TRBD2. V was pared by 2 bases and J by 3 bases, with 6 bases of the junction left unmatched. CDR1 is MNHEY and CDR2 is SVGAGI in the germline V gene. The CDR3 covers 15 residues. DNA of the CDR3: TGTGCCAGCAGTTACCCCGGGGGGGAGGACTACGAGCAGTACTTC. This gives the protein CASSYPGGEDYEQYF.

In its sample, this clone was seen once. In DNA form, the CDR3 reads TGTGCCAGCAGTTCCGTATTCGGACAGGGGGACACTGAAGCTTTCTTT. The encoded protein is CASSSVFGQGDTEAFF. The chain is built from TRBV6-6 and TRBJ1-1, with 10 bases fitting TRBD1. V trimming: 4 bases; J trimming: 3 bases; junction bases outside the gene matches: 8. This CDR3 contains 16 residues. The germline V gene has CDR1 MNHNY and CDR2 SVGAGI (reference sequence).

The chain recombines TRBV19 with TRBJ2-7; a possible D gene is TRBD1 (6 bases). The V end was cut by 6 bases, the J end by 7 bases, with 19 bases between. The CDR3 consists of 14 residues. CDR1 and CDR2 (germline): LNHDA, SQIVND (reference sequence). The CDR3 nucleotides read TGTGCCAGTAGATTGACAGGAGCCTCGGAGGAGCAGTACTTC. Protein sequence: CASRLTGASEEQYF. Together with reference TRBV19 and TRBJ2-7, the CDR3 gives the full variable domain: DGGITQSPKYLFRKEGQNVTLSCEQNLNHDAMYWYRQDPGQGLRLIYYSQIVNDFQKGDIAEGYSVSREKKESFPLTVTSAQKNPTAFYLCASRLTGASEEQYFGPGTRLTVT.

V gene TRBV30 combines with J gene TRBJ1-6, with 7 bases aligning to TRBD1. The CDR3 spans 17 residues. Looked up from germline, CDR1 is GTSNPN and CDR2 is SVGIG (reference sequence). The CDR3 sequence: CLIRTGGGSSYNSPLHF. The CDR3 bases are TGTTTAATTAGGACAGGAGGGGGGAGCTCCTATAATTCACCCCTCCACTTT.

CDR3 in DNA: TGCGCCAGCAGCCCTGCTCACATGGGACTCAACACCGGGGAGCTGTTTTTT. Translated: CASSPAHMGLNTGELFF. The rearrangement joins TRBV4-3 to TRBJ2-2, with a tentative D call TRBD2 (6 bases). Germline lookup yields CDR1 LGHNA and CDR2 YSLEER. The CDR3 length is 17 residues. Trimming took off 4 bases at V and 2 bases at J, with 17 bases between the two ends.

V is TRBV6-5 and J is TRBJ1-5; D remains unclear. CDR1 MNHEY and CDR2 SVGAGI come from the germline V gene. This CDR3 has 15 amino acids. Trimming left V 6 bases short and J 0 bases short, with 12 bases between. The CDR3 is CASRAKVNSNQPQHF. The CDR3 DNA reads as TGTGCCAGCAGAGCCAAAGTTAATAGCAATCAGCCCCAGCATTTT.

About this clone: The same CDR3 also results from other DNA sequences found in this sample. V gene TRBV27 combines with J gene TRBJ2-1; 7 bases are a match to TRBD2. Germline CDR1 reads MNHEY; CDR2 reads SMNVEV (reference sequence). This CDR3 is built from 14 residues. Trimming removed 2 bases from V and 7 bases from J; junction bases left unmatched: 5. CDR3 sequence: CASSLRGGGNEQFF. The CDR3 DNA is TGTGCCAGCAGTTTACGTGGGGGGGGGAATGAGCAGTTCTTC.

This clone was observed a few times. V is TRBV27 and J is TRBJ1-5; 9 bases agree with TRBD1. CDR3 size: 13 residues. Germline CDR1 reads MNHEY; CDR2 reads SMNVEV (reference sequence). The junction had 7 bases not matched to a gene; V was cut back by 8 bases and J by 8 bases. In DNA, the CDR3 is TGTGCCAGCTCGGACAGGGGCGTCGAGCCCCAGCATTTT. This translates into CASSDRGVEPQHF.

This chain connects TRBV9 to TRBJ1-3; 8 bases match TRBD1. CDR1 is SGDLS, CDR2 YYNGEE, per germline. With V trimmed by 3 bases and J by 3 bases, 8 bases remained unmatched. There are 16 residues in the CDR3. The CDR3: CASSAPDRGSGNTIYF. CDR3 DNA: TGTGCCAGCAGCGCCCCCGACAGGGGTAGTGGAAACACCATATATTTT.

This clone was counted once. CDR3 residues: CASSLDFHPYEQYF. The CDR3 bases are TGCGCCAGCAGCCTCGACTTTCACCCCTACGAGCAGTACTTC. The chain couples TRBV5-1 to TRBJ2-7; no firm D call. V lost 4 bases to trimming and J lost 2 bases, with 13 bases between them. The CDR3 has 14 residues. Germline lookup yields CDR1 SGHRS and CDR2 YFSETQ.

The chain combines TRBV7-9 with TRBJ1-1; tentative D call: TRBD1 (6 bases). V dropped 4 bases and J dropped 0 bases, with 12 bases sitting between them. From germline, CDR1 is SEHNR and CDR2 FQNEAQ (reference sequence). The CDR3 length is 15 residues. This chain's CDR3 is CASSSLQGVNTEAFF. CDR3 nucleotides: TGTGCCAGCAGCTCCCTACAGGGTGTGAACACTGAAGCTTTCTTT.

V usage is TRBV28 and J usage is TRBJ1-2; 11 bases fit TRBD1. The CDR3 loop spans 15 amino acids. Germline V lookup: CDR1 MDHEN, CDR2 SYDVKM. With 2 bases clipped from V and 6 bases from J, the junction kept 5 bases outside the gene matches. The CDR3 DNA reads TGTGCCAGCAGTTTACGCCGGACAGGGGGCGATGGCTACACCTTC. Translated, it gives CASSLRRTGGDGYTF.

DNA for the CDR3: TGCGCCAGCAGTGAGTTGGGGGGCGCAGAGACCCAGTACTTC. As protein: CASSELGGAETQYF. The chain uses TRBV10-2 and TRBJ2-5; D possibly matches TRBD1 or TRBD2 (6 bases each). Deletions cut 1 base from V and 4 bases from J, with 10 bases between. Germline values: CDR1 WSHSY, CDR2 SAAADI. CDR3 length: 14 residues.

This clone was observed a single time. The CDR3: CASSARGYEQYF. DNA of the CDR3: TGCGCCAGCAGCGCTAGGGGGTACGAGCAGTACTTC. This chain uses TRBV10-2 with TRBJ2-7; TRBD1 might be the D (6 bases). From germline, CDR1 is WSHSY and CDR2 SAAADI. This CDR3 region has 12 residues. Deletions cut 6 bases from V and 4 bases from J, with 10 bases between.